This TCR beta chain is from a study of identical twins. Study-wide findings and caveats: Conclusions came from cross-sectional statistical analysis, not from following the same donors.

With template switching, a universal primer site was added, and the cDNA carried unique molecular identifiers. TCRdb recomputed calls from the 5' RACE reads with MiXCR, one row per CDR3 protein. The sample contains 450,000 or so distinct CDR3 sequences, approximately 14% of which appear only once. Germline CDR1 reads SEHNR; CDR2 reads FQNEAQ (reference sequence). This CDR3 comprises 14 residues. V lost 3 bases and J lost 7, with 15 bases in between. In its sample, this clonotype was seen a few times. The antigen remains unidentified. Another study also made use of these data, one on yellow fever vaccine responses in identical twins. That source adds: Twins reportedly showed a vaccine T cell response that seemed partly convergent and partly personalized.

The sequenced material came from CD4+ T cells sorted from blood. The receptor comes from a woman in her late teens or twenties in good health. The chain carries TRBV7-9 and TRBJ1-2, with D possibly being TRBD1 (5 bases). CDR3 in amino acids: CASSFGQGNGGYTF. Here the CDR3 DNA reads TGTGCCAGCAGCTTCGGGCAGGGAAACGGTGGCTACACCTTC. The full variable domain, with the rest looked up from reference TRBV7-9 and TRBJ1-2, is DTGVSQNPRHKITKRGQNVTFRCDPISEHNRLYWYRQTLGQGPEFLTYFQNEAQLEKSRLLSDRFSAERPKGSFSTLEIQRTEQGDSAMYLCASSFGQGNGGYTFGSGTRLTVV.